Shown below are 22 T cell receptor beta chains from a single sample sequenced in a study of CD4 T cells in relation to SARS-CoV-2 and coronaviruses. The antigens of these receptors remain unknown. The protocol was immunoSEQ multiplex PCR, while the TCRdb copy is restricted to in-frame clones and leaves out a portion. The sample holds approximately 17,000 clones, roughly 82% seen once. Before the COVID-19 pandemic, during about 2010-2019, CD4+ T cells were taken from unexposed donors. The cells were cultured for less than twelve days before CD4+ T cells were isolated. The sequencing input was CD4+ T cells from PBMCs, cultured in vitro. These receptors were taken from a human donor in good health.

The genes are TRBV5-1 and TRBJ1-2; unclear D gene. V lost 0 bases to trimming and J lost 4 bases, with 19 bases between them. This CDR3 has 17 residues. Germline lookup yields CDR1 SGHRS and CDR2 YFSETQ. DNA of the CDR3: TGCGCCAGCAGCTTGGGCGGGGTCATTCGGGGATCCTATGGCTACACCTTC. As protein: CASSLGGVIRGSYGYTF.

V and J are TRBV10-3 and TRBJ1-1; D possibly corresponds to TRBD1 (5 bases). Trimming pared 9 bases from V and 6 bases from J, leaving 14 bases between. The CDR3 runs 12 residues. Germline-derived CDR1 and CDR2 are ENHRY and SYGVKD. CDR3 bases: TGTGCCATTTCCACGCGGGGGGCTGAAGCTTTCTTT. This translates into CAISTRGAEAFF.

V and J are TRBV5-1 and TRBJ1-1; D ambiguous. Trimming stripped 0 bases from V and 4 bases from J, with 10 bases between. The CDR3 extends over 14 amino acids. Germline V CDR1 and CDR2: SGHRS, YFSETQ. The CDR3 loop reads CASSLDSFPTEAFF. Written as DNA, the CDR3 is TGCGCCAGCAGCTTGGATTCCTTCCCCACTGAAGCTTTCTTT.

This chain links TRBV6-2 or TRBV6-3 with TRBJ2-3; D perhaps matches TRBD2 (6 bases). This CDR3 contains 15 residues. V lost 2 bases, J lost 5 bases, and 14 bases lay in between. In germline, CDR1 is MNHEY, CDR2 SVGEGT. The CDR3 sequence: CASSYGGMEVDTQYF. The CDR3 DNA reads TGTGCCAGCAGTTACGGCGGGATGGAAGTAGATACGCAGTATTTT.

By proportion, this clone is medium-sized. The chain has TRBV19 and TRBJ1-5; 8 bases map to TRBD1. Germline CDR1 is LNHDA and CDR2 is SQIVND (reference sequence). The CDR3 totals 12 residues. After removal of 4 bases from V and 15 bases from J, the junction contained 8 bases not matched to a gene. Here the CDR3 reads CASSNGQGLMHF. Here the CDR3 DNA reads TGTGCCAGTAGTAACGGACAGGGCCTCATGCATTTT.

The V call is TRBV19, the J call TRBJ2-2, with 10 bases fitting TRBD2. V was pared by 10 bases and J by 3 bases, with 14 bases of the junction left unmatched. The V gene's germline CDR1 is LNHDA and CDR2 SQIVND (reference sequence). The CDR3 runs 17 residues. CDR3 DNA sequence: TGTGCCACCAAACCCTTTAGCGGGAGGCCGGACACCGGGGAGCTGTTTTTT. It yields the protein CATKPFSGRPDTGELFF.

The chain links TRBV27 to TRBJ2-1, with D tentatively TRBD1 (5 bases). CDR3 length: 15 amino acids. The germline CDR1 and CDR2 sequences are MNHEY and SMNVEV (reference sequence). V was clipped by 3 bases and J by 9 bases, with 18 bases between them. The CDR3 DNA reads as TGTGCCAGCAGTTTTTCCCAGATGTGGGGCGGTGAGCAGTTCTTC. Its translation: CASSFSQMWGGEQFF.

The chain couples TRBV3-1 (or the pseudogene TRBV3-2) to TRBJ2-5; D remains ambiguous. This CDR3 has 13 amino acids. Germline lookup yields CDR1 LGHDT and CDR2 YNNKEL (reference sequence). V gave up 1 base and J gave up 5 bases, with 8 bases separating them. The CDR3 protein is CASSQVEGETQYF. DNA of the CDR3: TGTGCCAGCAGCCAAGTGGAAGGCGAGACCCAGTACTTC.

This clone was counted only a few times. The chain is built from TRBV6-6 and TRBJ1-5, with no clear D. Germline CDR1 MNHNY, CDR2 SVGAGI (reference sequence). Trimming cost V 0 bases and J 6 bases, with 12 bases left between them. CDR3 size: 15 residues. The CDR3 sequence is CASSYSPGGTQPQHF. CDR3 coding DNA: TGTGCCAGCAGTTACTCCCCGGGAGGAACTCAGCCCCAGCATTTT.

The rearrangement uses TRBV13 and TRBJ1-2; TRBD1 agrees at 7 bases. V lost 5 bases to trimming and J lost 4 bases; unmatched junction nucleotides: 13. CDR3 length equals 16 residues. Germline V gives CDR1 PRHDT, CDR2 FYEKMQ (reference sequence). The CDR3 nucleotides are TGTGCCAGCAGCCGCCAAGTGACAGGGTTTACCTATGGCTACACCTTC. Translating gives CASSRQVTGFTYGYTF.

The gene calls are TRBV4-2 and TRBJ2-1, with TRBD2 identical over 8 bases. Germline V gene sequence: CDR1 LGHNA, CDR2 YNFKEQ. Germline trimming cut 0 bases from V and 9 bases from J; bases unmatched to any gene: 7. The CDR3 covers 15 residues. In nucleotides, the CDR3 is TGTGCCAGCAGCCAAGATCGAGCGGGAGAGGGTGAGCAGTTCTTC. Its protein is CASSQDRAGEGEQFF.

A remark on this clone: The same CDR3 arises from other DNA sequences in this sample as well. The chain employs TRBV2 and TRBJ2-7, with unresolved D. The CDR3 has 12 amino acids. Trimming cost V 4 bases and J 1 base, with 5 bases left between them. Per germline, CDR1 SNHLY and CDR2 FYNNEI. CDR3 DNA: TGTGCCAGCAGTGTGGGTTCCTACGAGCAGTACTTC. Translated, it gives CASSVGSYEQYF.

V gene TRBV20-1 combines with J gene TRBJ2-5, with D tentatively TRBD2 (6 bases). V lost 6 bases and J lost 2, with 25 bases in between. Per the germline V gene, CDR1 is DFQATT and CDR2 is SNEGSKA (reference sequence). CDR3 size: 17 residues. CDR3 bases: TGCAGTGCCAGTGGCGGGAATGCCCCCTCGCTACAAGAGACCCAGTACTTC. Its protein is CSASGGNAPSLQETQYF.

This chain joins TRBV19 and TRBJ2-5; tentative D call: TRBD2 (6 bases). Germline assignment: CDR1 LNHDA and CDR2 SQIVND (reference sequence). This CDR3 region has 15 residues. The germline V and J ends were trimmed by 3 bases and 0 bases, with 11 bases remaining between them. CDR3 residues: CASSIAGRYQETQYF. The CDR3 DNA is TGTGCCAGTAGTATTGCAGGGAGGTACCAAGAGACCCAGTACTTC.

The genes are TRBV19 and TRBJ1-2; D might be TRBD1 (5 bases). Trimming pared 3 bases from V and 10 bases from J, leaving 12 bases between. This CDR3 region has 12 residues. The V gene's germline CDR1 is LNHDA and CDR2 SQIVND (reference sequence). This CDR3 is CASSIDGGNYTF. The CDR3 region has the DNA TGTGCCAGTAGTATTGATGGGGGGAACTACACCTTC.

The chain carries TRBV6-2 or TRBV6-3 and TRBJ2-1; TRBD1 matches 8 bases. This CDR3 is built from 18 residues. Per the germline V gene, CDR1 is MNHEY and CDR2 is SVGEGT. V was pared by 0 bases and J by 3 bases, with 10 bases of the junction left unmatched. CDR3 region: CASSYSPPGTGLYNEQFF. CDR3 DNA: TGTGCCAGCAGTTACTCCCCCCCCGGGACAGGTCTCTACAATGAGCAGTTCTTC.

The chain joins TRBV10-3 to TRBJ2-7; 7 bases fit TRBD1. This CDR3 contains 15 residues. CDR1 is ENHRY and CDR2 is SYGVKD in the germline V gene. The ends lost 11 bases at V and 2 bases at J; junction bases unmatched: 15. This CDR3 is CASSQTGRSAYEQYF. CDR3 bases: TGTGCCTCTTCACAGACAGGGAGAAGCGCCTACGAGCAGTACTTC.

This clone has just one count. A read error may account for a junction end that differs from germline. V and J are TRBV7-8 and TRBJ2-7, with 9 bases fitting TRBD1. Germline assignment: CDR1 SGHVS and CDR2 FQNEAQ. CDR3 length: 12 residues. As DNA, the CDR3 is TGTGCCAGCAGAGGAAGGGACAGGGTGTCTTTTTTC. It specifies CASRGRDRVSFF.

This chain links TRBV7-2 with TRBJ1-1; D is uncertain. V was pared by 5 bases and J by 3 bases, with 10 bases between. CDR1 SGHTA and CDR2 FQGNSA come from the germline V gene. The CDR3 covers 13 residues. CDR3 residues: CASSHVWDTEAFF. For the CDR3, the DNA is TGTGCCAGCAGCCACGTTTGGGACACTGAAGCTTTCTTT.

The CDR3 protein is CASSIEASNQPQHF. The CDR3 DNA follows: TGTGCCAGTAGTATAGAGGCTAGCAATCAGCCCCAGCATTTT. This rearrangement joins TRBV19 to TRBJ1-5; no firm D call. The CDR3 sequence is 14 residues long. Trimming shortened V by 0 bases and J by 0 bases, and 3 bases separated the two germline ends. Germline V gives CDR1 LNHDA, CDR2 SQIVND (reference sequence).

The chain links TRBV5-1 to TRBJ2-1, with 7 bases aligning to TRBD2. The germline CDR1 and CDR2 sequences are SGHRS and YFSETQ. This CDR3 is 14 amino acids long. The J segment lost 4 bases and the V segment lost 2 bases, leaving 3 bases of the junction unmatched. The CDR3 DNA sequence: TGCGCCAGCAGCTTTGGGGGGGGGTACAATGAGCAGTTCTTC. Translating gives CASSFGGGYNEQFF.

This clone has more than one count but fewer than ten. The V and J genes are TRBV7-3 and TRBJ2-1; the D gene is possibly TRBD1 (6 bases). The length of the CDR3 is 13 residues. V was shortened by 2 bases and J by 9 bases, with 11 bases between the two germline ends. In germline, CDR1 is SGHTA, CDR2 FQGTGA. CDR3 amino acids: CASSLGGRGEQFF. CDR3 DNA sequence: TGTGCCAGCAGCTTAGGGGGCCGGGGTGAGCAGTTCTTC.